Here is one TCR beta chain with its context. TCRdb's copy holds only in-frame clones and misses some; the assay was immunoSEQ multiplex PCR. The table has more than 100,000 clones, just over 90% seen once. Germline V lookup: CDR1 MNHEY, CDR2 SVGAGI. Trimming removed 6 bases at V and 6 bases at J, with 18 bases between. This CDR3 is built from 15 residues. These data originate in a study of control samples from healthy donors and cancer patients. The V gene is TRBV6-5, the J gene TRBJ2-1, with D perhaps being TRBD1 or TRBD2 (5 bases each). The specimen was blood. This TCR was sampled from a woman aged 18 to 35 in good health. The CDR3 sequence is CASRPGPRRGNEQFF. CDR3 coding DNA: TGTGCCAGCAGACCGGGACCAAGACGGGGCAATGAGCAGTTCTTC.